These T cell receptor beta chains were read from a single sample in a study of shared clonotypes between healthy human individuals. Measured with immunoSEQ multiplex PCR; TCRdb has only the in-frame clones, and not every one. Of some 300,000 clones listed, around 79% are singletons. Sequenced sample: memory CD4+ T cells sorted from blood. The receptors were sampled from a man in his thirties or forties in good health. Each CDR3 is given with its conserved first and last residue. The D gene is left open where the match is weak. Clone size, where shown, is once, few, many, or a class for clones that have expanded.

d_call | j_call | clone_size | v_call | cdr3_nt | cdr3_aa
. | TRBJ2-7 | . | TRBV5-1 | TGCGCCAGCAGTCCGTCGGGGTTTTACGAGCAGTACTTC | CASSPSGFYEQYF
TRBD2 | TRBJ2-7 | many | TRBV27 | TGTGCCAGCAGTTTACGGGGGTCGGGTAGCGGGAGGGCCTCCTCCTACGAGCAGTACTTC | CASSLRGSGSGRASSYEQYF
. | TRBJ1-1 | . | TRBV19 | TGTGCCAGTAGTATCGGTTGGTCAGTTGAAGCTTTCTTT | CASSIGWSVEAFF
. | TRBJ1-4 | . | TRBV6-5 | TGTGCCAGCAGCCAGAGCGGAAATCCTAATGAAAAACTGTTTTTT | CASSQSGNPNEKLFF
. | TRBJ2-5 | . | TRBV18 | TGTGCCAGCGTCAAGACCTGGGGGAGCGAGGAGACCCAGTACTTC | CASVKTWGSEETQYF
. | TRBJ2-1 | . | TRBV4-3 | TGCGCCAGCAGCCAAGATCCTCCGGGGCGGTACAATGAGCAGTTCTTC | CASSQDPPGRYNEQFF
. | TRBJ1-3 | . | TRBV27 | TGTGCCAGCAGTTTCTCCAGCTCTGGAAACACCATATATTTT | CASSFSSSGNTIYF
. | TRBJ1-1 | . | TRBV7-2 | TGTGCCAGCAGCTTTGGGGGGCTCTCCGCTGAAGCTTTCTTT | CASSFGGLSAEAFF
. | TRBJ2-1 | . | TRBV11-3 | TGTGCCAGCAGTTCCGAATGGTACGATGAGCAGTTCTTC | CASSSEWYDEQFF
. | TRBJ2-5 | . | TRBV7-2 | TGTGCCAGCAGCTTTTACAGGGAAGAGACCCAGTACTTC | CASSFYREETQYF
TRBD1 | TRBJ1-1 | once | TRBV19 | TGTGCCAGTAGTGTGACAGGGAAGAACACTGAAGCTTTCTTT | CASSVTGKNTEAFF
TRBD1 | TRBJ2-7 | once | TRBV28 | TGTGCCAGCAGGACAGGGGGCACCCCGGTCCATTCCGAGCAGTACTTC | CASRTGGTPVHSEQYF
. | TRBJ2-3 | . | TRBV5-1 | TGCGCCAGCAGCTGGGGCACAGATACGCAGTATTTT | CASSWGTDTQYF
TRBD2 | TRBJ2-3 | . | TRBV27 | TGTGCCAGCCGAAAAATACTAGCGGGAGGCACAGATACGCAGTATTTT | CASRKILAGGTDTQYF
TRBD1 | TRBJ1-5 | . | TRBV30 | TGTGCCTGGAGTAGAACAGGGGAAGGACAGCCCCAGCATTTT | CAWSRTGEGQPQHF
. | TRBJ2-1 | . | TRBV6-5 | TGTGCCAGCAGTTATGGGGTGGCGGATGAGCAGTTCTTC | CASSYGVADEQFF
. | TRBJ2-7 | medium-sized | TRBV7-9 | TGTGCCAGCAGCTTAGCGGGGGTGCACTACGAGCAGTACTTC | CASSLAGVHYEQYF
. | TRBJ2-1 | few | TRBV20-1 | TGCAGTGCTCAACTTCACAATGAGCAGTTCTTC | CSAQLHNEQFF
TRBD2 | TRBJ2-7 | . | TRBV10-2 | TGCGCCAGCCTGGGCGGGAGTAGGTACGAGCAGTACTTC | CASLGGSRYEQYF
. | TRBJ2-7 | . | TRBV10-1 | TGCGCCAGCAGTGAGTTACCGTCTCGCGAGCAGTACTTC | CASSELPSREQYF
. | TRBJ2-2 | . | TRBV19 | TGTGCCAGTAGACCTAGACAGGCTAACACCGGGGAGCTGTTTTTT | CASRPRQANTGELFF
TRBD1 | TRBJ1-2 | . | TRBV5-1 | TGCGCCAGCAGCCAGGACAGGGGGAGAGGCTACACCTTC | CASSQDRGRGYTF
. | TRBJ2-7 | many | TRBV5-1 | TGCGCCAGCAGCACGGGGACAGCGGGGCACTACGAGCAGTACTTC | CASSTGTAGHYEQYF
TRBD2 | TRBJ2-4 | . | TRBV7-3 | TGTGCCAGCAGCCCAACGGGGGGACAAAACATTCAGTACTTC | CASSPTGGQNIQYF
. | TRBJ2-7 | . | TRBV21-1 | TGTGCCAGCATCCTCCGGGGTCCCTACGAGCAGTACTTC | CASILRGPYEQYF
TRBD1 | TRBJ1-4 | . | TRBV18 | TGTGCCGGCACCCGGGACAGAACCGAAAAACTGTTTTTT | CAGTRDRTEKLFF
. | TRBJ2-4 | . | TRBV7-8 | TGTGCCAGCAGCTTAGCGGGGGGCGCTTTCGGAAACATTCAGTACTTC | CASSLAGGAFGNIQYF
TRBD2 | TRBJ2-7 | few | TRBV5-6 | TGTGCCAGCAGCTTGAACGGGGGGGTGTACGAGCAGTACTTC | CASSLNGGVYEQYF
. | TRBJ2-7 | . | TRBV2 | TGTGCCAGCAGTCTCCGACAGGGCGGGGTAAGCTCCTACGAGCAGTACTTC | CASSLRQGGVSSYEQYF
. | TRBJ2-3 | once | TRBV10-1 | TGCGCCAGCAGTGAGTCGGCAGGGATTGATACGCAGTATTTT | CASSESAGIDTQYF
TRBD2 | TRBJ2-1 | . | TRBV5-1 | TGCGCCAGCAGCGCGGCCCGGACTAGCGGATACAATGAGCAGTTCTTC | CASSAARTSGYNEQFF
TRBD2 | TRBJ2-3 | . | TRBV7-2 | TGTGCCAGCAGCCGAGGACTAGCAGACGTACCCACAGATACGCAGTATTTT | CASSRGLADVPTDTQYF
. | TRBJ1-1 | . | TRBV6-1 | TGTGCCAGCAGCCTCGCGGGACCGGTGGCTTTCTTT | CASSLAGPVAFF
. | TRBJ1-3 | . | TRBV10-3 | TGTGCCATCAGTGACCCGCGGGAGGGCGGAAACACCATATATTTT | CAISDPREGGNTIYF
. | TRBJ1-1 | . | TRBV9 | TGTGCCAGCAGTTTCTTTTCTGGAGATGAAGCTTTCTTT | CASSFFSGDEAFF
TRBD2 | TRBJ2-3 | . | TRBV27 | TGTGCCAGCAGTTTAGTGGGACTAGCGACAGATACGCAGTATTTT | CASSLVGLATDTQYF
TRBD2 | TRBJ2-7 | . | TRBV2 | TGTGCCAGCAGCTTGACCTCTGCGGGAGCTTTCTACGAGCAGTACTTC | CASSLTSAGAFYEQYF